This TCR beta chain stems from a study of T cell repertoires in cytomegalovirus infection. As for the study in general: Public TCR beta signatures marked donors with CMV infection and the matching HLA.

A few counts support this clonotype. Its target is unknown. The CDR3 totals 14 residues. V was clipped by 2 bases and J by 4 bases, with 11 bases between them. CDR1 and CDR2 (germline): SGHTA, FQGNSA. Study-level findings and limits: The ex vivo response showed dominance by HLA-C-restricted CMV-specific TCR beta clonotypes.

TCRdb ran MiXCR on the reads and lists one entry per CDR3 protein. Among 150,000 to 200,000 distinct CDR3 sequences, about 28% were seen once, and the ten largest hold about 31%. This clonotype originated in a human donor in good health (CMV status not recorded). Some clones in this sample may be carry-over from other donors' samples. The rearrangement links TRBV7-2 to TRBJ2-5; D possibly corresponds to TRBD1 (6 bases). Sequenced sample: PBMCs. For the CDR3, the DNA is TGTGCCAGCAGCTTAAACCGGGACACAGAGACCCAGTACTTC. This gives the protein CASSLNRDTETQYF.